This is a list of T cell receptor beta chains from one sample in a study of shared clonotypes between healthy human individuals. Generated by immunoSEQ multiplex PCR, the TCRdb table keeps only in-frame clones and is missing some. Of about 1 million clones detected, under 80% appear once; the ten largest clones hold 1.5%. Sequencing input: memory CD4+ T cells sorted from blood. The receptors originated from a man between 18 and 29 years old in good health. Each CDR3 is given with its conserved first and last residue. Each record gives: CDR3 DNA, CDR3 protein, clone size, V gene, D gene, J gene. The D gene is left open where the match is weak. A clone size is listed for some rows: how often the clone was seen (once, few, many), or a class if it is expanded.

TGCGCCAGCAGCTTGGCTACGGTACCCTACGAGCAGTACTTC	CASSLATVPYEQYF	-	TRBV5-1	-	TRBJ2-7
TGTGCCAGCACCCTTCAAGACGAAAACTATTCACCCCTCCACTTT	CASTLQDENYSPLHF	-	TRBV2	-	TRBJ1-6
TGTGCCAGCAGCCTCTATAGCGGGGTGTACACCGGGGAGCTGTTTTTT	CASSLYSGVYTGELFF	-	TRBV5-4	TRBD2	TRBJ2-2
TGCAGCGTTGAGGCTAGGGAGGGGGCGCGTGAGCAGTTCTTC	CSVEAREGAREQFF	-	TRBV29-1	-	TRBJ2-1
TGCGCCAGCAGTGCCGTTTTGCACGAGTTTGTGGCTGAAGCTTTCTTT	CASSAVLHEFVAEAFF	few	TRBV10-2	-	TRBJ1-1
TGTGCCAGCAGCCCGGCAGAGACCCAGTACTTC	CASSPAETQYF	-	TRBV7-2	-	TRBJ2-5
TGTGCCAGCGTGTCGGACGGTCCGGGACTAGCGGGTCTCTCCTACGAGCAGTACTTC	CASVSDGPGLAGLSYEQYF	-	TRBV11-3	TRBD2	TRBJ2-7
TGTGCCAGCAGCTTAGTAGCACAGACCTATGGCTACACCTTC	CASSLVAQTYGYTF	-	TRBV7-2	-	TRBJ1-2
TGTGCCAGCAGCCAAGCTGACACAGATACGCAGTATTTT	CASSQADTDTQYF	once	TRBV4-2	-	TRBJ2-3
TGTGCCAGTAGTGCGACTAGCGGGAGGTCAAAAAGGGATACGCAGTATTTT	CASSATSGRSKRDTQYF	-	TRBV19	TRBD2	TRBJ2-3
TGCGCCAGCAGCTTATCCGGCGGATCTAATGAAAAACTGTTTTTT	CASSLSGGSNEKLFF	-	TRBV5-1	-	TRBJ1-4
TGTGCCAGTAGTATCCCCGGGAGCGGGGAGCTGTTTTTT	CASSIPGSGELFF	-	TRBV19	-	TRBJ2-2
TGCGCCAGCAGCCCCGGACTAGCTCCCAGCTCCTACAATGAGCAGTTCTTC	CASSPGLAPSSYNEQFF	-	TRBV5-1	TRBD2	TRBJ2-1
TGCGCCAGCAGCCAAGTCGCAGGGACAGACAAAAACATTCAGTACTTC	CASSQVAGTDKNIQYF	once	TRBV4-1	TRBD1	TRBJ2-4
TGCGCCAGCAGTCCCTTGGGAGATGAGCAGTTCTTC	CASSPLGDEQFF	-	TRBV23-1	-	TRBJ2-1
TGTGCCAGCACCGCCTTAGGGCCGGACACTGAAGCTTTCTTT	CASTALGPDTEAFF	few	TRBV6-1	-	TRBJ1-1
TGTGCCAGTCGGGACACCCTGAACACTGAAGCTTTCTTT	CASRDTLNTEAFF	once	TRBV6-6	-	TRBJ1-1
TGTGCCAGCAGCTTTGGACAGGGCGAAGGAAATGAGCAGTTCTTC	CASSFGQGEGNEQFF	-	TRBV11-3	TRBD1	TRBJ2-1
TGTGCCAGCAGTGGTTACAGGGCAGCTGAGGGCTACACCTTC	CASSGYRAAEGYTF	once	TRBV6-6	-	TRBJ1-2
TGTGCCAGCAGCTTAGCGCGCGGGGCTGGCAATCAGCCCCAGCATTTT	CASSLARGAGNQPQHF	-	TRBV7-8	-	TRBJ1-5
TGTGCCAGCTTATCTAGGGACAGGGGCTCAGATACGCAGTATTTT	CASLSRDRGSDTQYF	once	TRBV2	TRBD1	TRBJ2-3
TGCGCCAGCAAGTCGGGGGCAGCGAACACTGAAGCTTTCTTT	CASKSGAANTEAFF	-	TRBV10-2	-	TRBJ1-1
TGTGCTAGTGGTTTGCCCCCCGACAGGCAGCTCTCACCCCTCCACTTT	CASGLPPDRQLSPLHF	-	TRBV12-5	-	TRBJ1-6
TGTGCCATCAGTGACCGGGCCCCGGAGGGTACCCTCCACTTT	CAISDRAPEGTLHF	-	TRBV10-3	-	TRBJ1-6
TGTGCCAGCAGTCAACAGGAGTCGAGGACTGAAGCTTTCTTT	CASSQQESRTEAFF	few	TRBV2	-	TRBJ1-1
TGTGCCAGCAGTTCGGGACCACCGAATTCACCCCTCCACTTT	CASSSGPPNSPLHF	-	TRBV27	-	TRBJ1-6
TGCGCCAGCAGCTTAACAGGGGGTGGCACCGGGGAGCTGTTTTTT	CASSLTGGGTGELFF	-	TRBV4-1	TRBD1	TRBJ2-2
TGTGCCAGAGATGGGCCCCTGGGACAGGGCTGTTTTGAAGCTTTCTTT	CARDGPLGQGCFEAFF	-	TRBV27	TRBD1	TRBJ1-1
TGTGCCAGCAGTCGGCAGGGGCAAGTAGATGGCTACACCTTC	CASSRQGQVDGYTF	many	TRBV6-5	-	TRBJ1-2
TGTGCCTGGAGTGAGACTGAAGCTTTCTTT	CAWSETEAFF	-	TRBV30	-	TRBJ1-1
TGTGCCACCAGCAGAGAGGGCGGGAGGGCTCTCTACGAGCAGTACTTC	CATSREGGRALYEQYF	-	TRBV15	TRBD2	TRBJ2-7
TGTGCCAGCAGCGATAGCGGGAGTCTACCCGGGGAGCTGTTTTTT	CASSDSGSLPGELFF	-	TRBV5-6	TRBD2	TRBJ2-2
TGTGCTAGCAGCTTAGAGACTAGAAGGATCCAGTACTTC	CASSLETRRIQYF	-	TRBV7-7	-	TRBJ2-5
TGTGCCAGCTCACCGAGACCTAGCACTGAAGCTTTCTTT	CASSPRPSTEAFF	-	TRBV18	-	TRBJ1-1
TGTGCCAGCAGCCCCGTGGCGGGGGGGCGGGATACGCAGTATTTT	CASSPVAGGRDTQYF	-	TRBV7-6	TRBD2	TRBJ2-3
TGTGCCAGCAGATTAGACACGCCGGGCACTGAAGCTTTCTTT	CASRLDTPGTEAFF	-	TRBV2	-	TRBJ1-1
TGTGCCACCAGCGGATCTCGAGGGGGGCATGAAAAACTGTTTTTT	CATSGSRGGHEKLFF	-	TRBV15	-	TRBJ1-4
TGTGCCATCAGGGAGGGACATTTGTACGAGCAGTACTTC	CAIREGHLYEQYF	-	TRBV10-3	-	TRBJ2-7
TGTGCCAGCTCAGATACACTTAGTTCACCCCTCCACTTT	CASSDTLSSPLHF	few	TRBV18	-	TRBJ1-6
TGTGCCACCAGCAGAGATCGGGCGAGCACAGATACGCAGTATTTT	CATSRDRASTDTQYF	-	TRBV15	-	TRBJ2-3
TGTGCCAGCACACAAGGGACAGTTAACGAGCAGTACTTC	CASTQGTVNEQYF	-	TRBV6-1	TRBD1	TRBJ2-7
TGCGCCAGCAGCTTTGGACTAGCGGGGAACACAGATACGCAGTATTTT	CASSFGLAGNTDTQYF	-	TRBV5-1	TRBD2	TRBJ2-3
TGTGCCAGCAGCAAAGCGAGCTTCTTGAGGGATAGGGCCAAAAACATTCAGTACTTC	CASSKASFLRDRAKNIQYF	-	TRBV21-1	-	TRBJ2-4
TGTGCCAGCAGCCCTGGGGACCGCGAGCAGTACTTC	CASSPGDREQYF	-	TRBV28	-	TRBJ2-7
TGTGCCAGCAGCGTGGACCTAACGGGGGGACTGCGAGATACGCAGTATTTT	CASSVDLTGGLRDTQYF	-	TRBV9	TRBD2	TRBJ2-3
TGTGCCAGCAGCCCATCCGGGACAGGGGCGTTTAATTCACCCCTCCACTTT	CASSPSGTGAFNSPLHF	-	TRBV11-1	TRBD1	TRBJ1-6
TGTGCCAGCAGCTCCCGTGAGACCCAGTACTTC	CASSSRETQYF	-	TRBV6-5	-	TRBJ2-5